This T cell receptor (beta chain) was recovered during a study of blood T cell repertoires in COVID-19 (dated by TCRdb to the early 2020s). Looking at the study overall: Collaborator samples came from the United States, Italy and Spain and covered acute and convalescent phases of COVID-19. The prospective study material was composed of cDNA or gDNA derived from T cells, B-cell-depleted T cells, or PBMCs. Subjects who had been exposed to COVID-19, were actively infected with it, or had recovered from it provided the deeply sampled blood TCRbeta repertoires that made up the dataset. The repertoires were released in a freely available public database meant as a resource for research on the immune response to SARS-CoV-2. The samples were drawn from the first 160 participants of the ongoing ImmuneRACE study and from about 1,200 subjects provided by 6 global collaborators. A de-identified subject ID, COVID-19 status, age in years and sex were almost always included in the sample metadata. Where HLA class I and class II types were available, the types were taken from metadata supplied by the sample provider, not from assay-based typing.

Trimming at the junction amounts to 3 bases on V and 3 bases on J, and the germline ends lie 17 bases apart. The CDR3 has 16 amino acids, counting the end cysteine and phenylalanine. CDR3 DNA is the only sequence kept; it has 48 bases, read in frame from the first base. Looking up the germline V gene yields CDR1 SGHDT and CDR2 YYEEEE. Participants in the prospective study were enrolled through a virtual design, were aged 18 to 89 years, and lived in 24 United States geographic areas. In the prospective study, participants were assigned to cohorts based on the clinical history participants reported in a screening survey and a study questionnaire. In the prospective study, mobile phlebotomists collected whole blood, serum and a nasopharyngeal or oropharyngeal swab from each participant. Participants in the prospective study had the option to provide additional blood draws and questionnaires over a roughly two-month period. Prospective study blood samples were shipped either frozen or at room temperature before DNA extraction.

The immunoSEQ Assay, a bias-controlled multiplex PCR, was used to amplify TCRbeta CDR3 regions from genomic DNA. As for the authors' bioinformatics: The number of nucleated cells in each sample was estimated by amplification of reference gene primers within the assay. Sequence reads were collapsed and filtered to measure the absolute abundance of every unique TCRbeta CDR3 rearrangement. For each sample, productive Simpson clonality was calculated as the square root of Simpson's diversity index across productive rearrangements. Drawn from immuneACCESS, this table holds only the in-frame rearrangements with V and J called that TCRdb kept. Clones are partly lost; checked studies trace under half to an unresolved V gene and leave the rest unexplained. V, J and clone size are those of that table, while D and trimming were read from the DNA. The sample table records 180,000 or so clones; 86% of these occur just once. 5.6% of the sample lies in the top ten.

Beyond this particular receptor, the publication reports: The amount of clinical and demographic metadata varied by source and participant and was provided uncurated.

A remark on this clone: The clone's antigen remains unknown. No qualities accompany the bases; no much larger clone lies one base away.

The chain was built from TRBV5-6 and TRBJ2-3; TRBD1 could be the D gene, as 5 bases match. This TCR came from a man in his forties or fifties with acute COVID-19. Sequenced: PBMCs or T cells enriched from blood (not recorded which). The DNA sequence is TGTGCCAGCAGCTGGGATGAAGGGGCGCGGACAGATACGCAGTATTTT. It codes for CASSWDEGARTDTQYF.